The entry that follows covers one TCR beta chain sequence. This specimen belongs to a study of OX40 agonist ivuxolimab in advanced cancers. V lost 7 bases, J lost 2 bases, and 3 bases stayed unmatched. Per germline, CDR1 MNHNY and CDR2 SVGAGI (reference sequence). CDR3 length: 14 residues. Profiling relied on immunoSEQ multiplex PCR, and the TCRdb table lists in-frame clones only, not all of them. The sample carries 50,000 to 65,000 clones, around 81% recorded once. At baseline, cycle 4 day 1, and cycle 7 day 1, blood was sampled. V and J are TRBV6-6 and TRBJ1-3, with TRBD1 identical over 9 bases. Material: CD4+ or CD8+ T cells sorted from blood, obtained in a trial of the OX40 agonist ivuxolimab. The sequence was obtained from an adult with an advanced solid tumor such as melanoma, head and neck, liver or kidney cancer. The CDR3 DNA follows: TGTGCCAGCACCCGGGACAGGGCTGGAAACACCATATATTTT. As protein: CASTRDRAGNTIYF.